Listed below are T cell receptor beta chains from one sample, sequenced in a study of cytomegalovirus exposure and HLA in healthy donors. Sequenced by immunoSEQ multiplex PCR; TCRdb stores in-frame clones only, minus some. The data contain fewer than 90,000 clones, over 75% of them singletons. Sequences were obtained from PBMCs. These receptor sequences come from a female donor in good health and CMV-seronegative. CDR3s include the opening cysteine and the closing phenylalanine or tryptophan.

CDR3 protein | V gene | CDR3 length
CASQQGMSQPQHF | TRBV27 | 13
CASSYRTACEAFF | TRBV9 | 13
CASSPNGQSPTGELFF | TRBV11-2 | 16
CASSPLGGRGSTDTQYF | TRBV19 | 17
CASSEGRGRDYEQFF | TRBV10-1 | 15
CASSQAGFGNTIYF | TRBV14 | 14
CATSRGGNTEAFF | TRBV15 | 13
CASSLYAAGLVGEYNEQFF | TRBV28 | 19
CASSLTGSSGANVLTF | TRBV7-2 | 16
CSVETGSYGYTF | TRBV29-1 | 12
CASSRLGTGLETQYF | TRBV5-1 | 15
CASSLLAGSSYEQYF | TRBV27 | 15
CASSQNGQGGETQYF | TRBV5-1 | 15
CASRNRGGTLHF | TRBV27 | 12
CASSIQRVADRNRGTEAFF | TRBV19 | 19
CAWRRPGNAPAYGYTF | TRBV30 | 16
CASSYSGGALNTEAFF | TRBV6-5 | 16
CATSRDLQRVNSPLHF | TRBV15 | 16
CASSPGQGVREQYF | TRBV7-3 | 14
CASRGIAGENNEQFF | TRBV6-5 | 15
CAWSRGQGNQPQHF | TRBV30 | 14
CASSLAVSSYNEQFF | TRBV7-2 | 15
CASSQDPSGITGELFF | TRBV4-3 | 16
CAISAAGAYEQYF | TRBV10-3 | 13
CASSLPGGSSPLHF | TRBV7-9 | 14
CASSPIAGGPDTQYF | TRBV14 | 15
CASSLIGRGHSPLHF | TRBV7-9 | 15
CASSGAGDEAFF | TRBV5-1 | 12
CASRSTGGELFF | TRBV2 | 12
CASSPGQVNQPQHF | TRBV5-1 | 14
CSVEDRGTSDSYNEQFF | TRBV29-1 | 17
CASSSQGETNEKLFF | TRBV13 | 15
CASSRVNTEAFF | TRBV19 | 12
CATSDIGTSLTYEQYF | TRBV15 | 16
CASSLSAGVIADTQYF | TRBV5-1 | 16
CAWSPVLSGNTIYF | TRBV30 | 14
CASSLLAGAEQFF | TRBV7-9 | 13
CASSFPGQHAQFFF | TRBV28 | 14
CSAGASTGALNTEAFF | TRBV29-1 | 16
CASSDQNTGERKTQYF | TRBV9 | 16
CASSSRGTGSYEQYF | TRBV27 | 15
CASSAGQSSYNEQFF | TRBV5-1 | 15
CSVHRTGTGIRNEQFF | TRBV29-1 | 16
CASSPAGDGQHSGNTIYF | TRBV18 | 18
CASSRNRGEVAEAFF | TRBV18 | 15
CASSLDRGQGHTGELFF | TRBV11-3 | 17
CAWPPRVGHYEQYF | TRBV30 | 14
CASSQGLAGGKADTQYF | TRBV7-3 | 17
CASSVEMGQGTTFF | TRBV9 | 14
CASSAGTGGTDTQYF | TRBV2 | 15
CASSRALAVDYEQYF | TRBV5-1 | 15
CSVGTGAGANVLTF | TRBV29-1 | 14
CASSAGRSTDTQYF | TRBV6-1 | 14
CASSFDGSTVYEQYF | TRBV5-4 | 15
CASSLAQGGTQYF | TRBV7-2 | 13
CASSTGYSNQPQHF | TRBV6-5 | 14
CASSFQQGRTGELFF | TRBV28 | 15
CASHSISGVEYTF | TRBV19 | 13
CASRRLAGDRDTQYF | TRBV6-1 | 15